The source of this T cell receptor beta chain is a study of cytomegalovirus exposure and HLA in healthy donors. The CDR3 loop spans 13 amino acids. CDR1 MNHEY and CDR2 SVGAGI come from the germline V gene. V lost 6 bases to trimming and J lost 0 bases, with 9 bases between them. The PCR was carried out with 60 Vbeta primers and 13 Jbeta primers. This table comes from immunoSEQ multiplex PCR, and its TCRdb copy is limited to in-frame clones, with some not included. The table records some 90,000 clones, 78% of them present only once. Sequences were obtained from PBMCs. The chain recombines TRBV6-5 with TRBJ2-7, with D possibly being TRBD1 (6 bases). The receptor's source is a male donor in good health and CMV-seropositive. CDR3 protein: CASRRDNSYEQYF. DNA of the CDR3: TGTGCCAGCAGAAGGGACAACTCCTACGAGCAGTACTTC.